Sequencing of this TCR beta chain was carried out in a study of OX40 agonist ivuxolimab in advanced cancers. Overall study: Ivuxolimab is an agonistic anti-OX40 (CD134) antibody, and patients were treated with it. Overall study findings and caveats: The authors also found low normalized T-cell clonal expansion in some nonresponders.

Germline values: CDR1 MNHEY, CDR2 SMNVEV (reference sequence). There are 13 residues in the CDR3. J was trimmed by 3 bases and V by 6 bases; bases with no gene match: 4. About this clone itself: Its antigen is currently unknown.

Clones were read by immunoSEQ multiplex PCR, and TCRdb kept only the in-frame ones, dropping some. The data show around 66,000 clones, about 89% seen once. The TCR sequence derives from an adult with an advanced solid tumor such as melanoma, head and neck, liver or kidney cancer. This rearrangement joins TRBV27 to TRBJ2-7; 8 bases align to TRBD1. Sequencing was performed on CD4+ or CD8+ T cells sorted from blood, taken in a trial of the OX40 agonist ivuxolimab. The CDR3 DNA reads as TGTGCCAGCAGCCCTGACAGGGGCTACGAGCAGTACTTC. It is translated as CASSPDRGYEQYF.